The 31 T cell receptor beta chains below were found in one sample sequenced in a study of cytomegalovirus exposure and HLA in healthy donors. The PCR employed 60 Vbeta primers together with 13 Jbeta primers. Repertoires were generated with immunoSEQ multiplex PCR, while TCRdb's copy carries only in-frame clones and drops some. The table lists about 160,000 clones, around 80% of them singletons. The source material was PBMCs. These TCRs come from a man between 25 and 39 years old in good health and CMV-seronegative.

This clone came up once. The CDR3 region has the DNA TGTGCCAGTAGTATAGAGGCGGGAAGGGCCTATGGCTACACCTTC. Protein sequence: CASSIEAGRAYGYTF. This chain links TRBV19 with TRBJ1-2; D call uncertain. This CDR3 has 15 amino acids. The germline CDR1 and CDR2 sequences are LNHDA and SQIVND (reference sequence). The V gene lost 0 bases and the J gene lost 4 bases, with 12 bases spanning the gap.

The chain has TRBV29-1 and TRBJ1-2, with D uncertain. Germline-derived CDR1 and CDR2 are SQVTM and ANQGSEA. V was clipped by 3 bases and J by 3 bases, with 8 bases between them. The CDR3 is made up of 12 amino acids. CDR3 sequence reads: CSVDSPHYGYTF. The CDR3 DNA is TGCAGCGTTGACAGTCCTCACTATGGCTACACCTTC.

DNA for the CDR3: TGTGCCAGCAGCGCCGGGACAAGTGATCAGCCCCAGCATTTT. This sequence encodes CASSAGTSDQPQHF. This chain links TRBV13 with TRBJ1-5; D is perhaps TRBD1 (6 bases). CDR3 length: 14 residues. Germline V gene lookup returns CDR1 PRHDT and CDR2 FYEKMQ (reference sequence). Trimming cost V 5 bases and J 5 bases, with 13 bases left between them.

V is TRBV6-5 and J is TRBJ1-1; unclear D gene. This CDR3 contains 14 residues. Germline CDR1 is MNHEY and CDR2 is SVGAGI. V shed 2 bases and J shed 6 bases, with 13 bases lying between them. The CDR3 region is CASSYVRSPPEAFF. The CDR3, as DNA: TGTGCCAGCAGTTACGTTCGAAGCCCCCCTGAAGCTTTCTTT.

This clone has more than one count but fewer than ten. The chain's CDR3 is CASSVQLSYEQYF. The CDR3 DNA is TGTGCCAGCAGCGTACAGCTCTCCTACGAGCAGTACTTC. V gene TRBV5-4 combines with J gene TRBJ2-7, with D unresolved. The germline gives CDR1 SGHNT, CDR2 YYREEE (reference sequence). The V gene lost 4 bases and the J gene lost 0 bases, with 8 bases spanning the gap. This CDR3 is built from 13 residues.

The V and J genes are TRBV29-1 and TRBJ2-2; tentative D call: TRBD2 (5 bases). V gave up 4 bases and J gave up 0 bases, with 18 bases separating them. This CDR3 contains 17 residues. The germline CDR1 and CDR2 sequences are SQVTM and ANQGSEA. CDR3 amino acids: CSVVGQSGTANTGELFF. DNA of the CDR3: TGCAGCGTTGTAGGGCAGAGCGGTACAGCGAACACCGGGGAGCTGTTTTTT.

This clone has more than one count but fewer than ten. This chain's CDR3 is CASSTRGTDSYEQYF. CDR3 bases: TGTGCCAGCAGCACCCGGGGGACAGATTCCTACGAGCAGTACTTC. The rearrangement uses TRBV11-3 and TRBJ2-7; D might be TRBD1 (7 bases). Germline CDR1 is SGHNT and CDR2 is YENEEA. The CDR3 length is 15 residues. Trimming left V 5 bases short and J 1 base short, with 15 bases between.

V gene TRBV29-1 combines with J gene TRBJ1-2; D is possibly TRBD1 (5 bases). V lost 6 bases to trimming and J lost 4 bases, with 21 bases between them. The germline gives CDR1 SQVTM, CDR2 ANQGSEA. The CDR3 runs 15 residues. CDR3 nucleotides: TGCAGCGTCCCAAGGGTGGGGCAAGGACCCTATGGCTACACCTTC. It encodes CSVPRVGQGPYGYTF.

The J gene is TRBJ2-3, the V gene TRBV5-4; no reliable D call. Trimming removed 4 bases from V and 6 bases from J, with 6 bases in between. Germline assignment: CDR1 SGHNT and CDR2 YYREEE (reference sequence). There are 11 residues in the CDR3. The CDR3 reads CASSLRDTQYF. CDR3 nucleotide sequence: TGTGCCAGCAGCCTACGGGATACGCAGTATTTT.

The rearrangement joins TRBV7-8 to TRBJ1-1; tentative D call: TRBD1 (5 bases). The CDR3 loop spans 16 amino acids. The V end lost 2 bases, the J end lost 2 bases, and 15 bases lay between the germline ends. Germline V gene data show CDR1 as SGHVS and CDR2 as FQNEAQ. The CDR3 DNA reads as TGTGCCAGCAGCTTATTTCAACGAGACAGAAACACTGAAGCTTTCTTT. It yields the protein CASSLFQRDRNTEAFF.

V is TRBV6-5 and J is TRBJ1-1; D not certain. This CDR3 spans 13 amino acids. From germline, CDR1 is MNHEY and CDR2 SVGAGI. V was clipped by 2 bases and J by 6 bases, with 10 bases between them. The CDR3 protein is CASSYHDTSEAFF. DNA of the CDR3: TGTGCCAGCAGTTACCACGACACATCTGAAGCTTTCTTT.

The V and J genes are TRBV25-1 and TRBJ2-2; TRBD1 matches at 7 bases. The CDR3 has 14 residues. Germline V gives CDR1 MGHDK, CDR2 SYGVNS. The trim removed 7 bases at V and 1 base at J, leaving 3 bases unmatched. The CDR3 loop is CASTWTGNTGELFF. CDR3 DNA: TGTGCCAGCACTTGGACAGGGAACACCGGGGAGCTGTTTTTT.

The chain combines TRBV9 with TRBJ2-1, with TRBD2 matching over 14 bases. Germline loops: CDR1 SGDLS, CDR2 YYNGEE. V shed 5 bases, J shed 8 bases, and the junction held 9 bases outside the gene matches. The CDR3 runs to 16 residues. The CDR3 bases are TGTGCCAGCAGAGGCCCGGGACTAGCGGGAGCCGATGAGCAGTTCTTC. Its translation: CASRGPGLAGADEQFF.

V gene TRBV19 combines with J gene TRBJ2-5, with TRBD1 matching over 9 bases. The CDR3 totals 15 residues. J lost 6 bases, V lost 4 bases, and 9 bases had no gene match. Germline V lookup: CDR1 LNHDA, CDR2 SQIVND (reference sequence). The CDR3 sequence: CASSTGTGREQTQYF. The DNA for the CDR3 is TGTGCCAGTAGTACCGGGACAGGGAGGGAGCAGACCCAGTACTTC.

The chain combines TRBV19 with TRBJ2-7; 9 nucleotides match TRBD1. CDR1 is LNHDA, CDR2 SQIVND, per germline (reference sequence). CDR3 size: 13 residues. With V trimmed by 5 bases and J by 3 bases, 2 bases remained unmatched. The CDR3 sequence is CASSRQGDYEQYF. In DNA form, the CDR3 reads TGTGCCAGTAGTCGACAGGGGGACTACGAGCAGTACTTC.

CDR3 sequence (DNA): TGTGCCAGCAGACAGGGGGCCAAGACTTATGGCTACACCTTC. Translating gives CASRQGAKTYGYTF. The chain recombines TRBV2 with TRBJ1-2; 9 bases align to TRBD1. Looked up from germline, CDR1 is SNHLY and CDR2 is FYNNEI. The CDR3 spans 14 residues. J lost 5 bases, V lost 6 bases, and 7 bases had no gene match. Full variable domain (missing parts from reference TRBV2 and TRBJ1-2): EPEVTQTPSHQVTQMGQEVILRCVPISNHLYFYWYRQILGQKVEFLVSFYNNEISEKSEIFDDQFSVERPDGSNFTLKIRSTKLEDSAMYFCASRQGAKTYGYTFGSGTRLTVV.

J is TRBJ1-5 and V is TRBV18; the match to TRBD1 covers 8 bases. The CDR3 has 16 amino acids. Germline CDR1 and CDR2: KGHSH and LQKENI. Losses at the gene ends were 2 bases for V and 7 bases for J; bases not matched to a gene: 10. The CDR3 DNA reads TGTGCCAGCTCACCAACAGTTCCGACAGGGGAACAGCCCCAGCATTTT. Translated: CASSPTVPTGEQPQHF.

On this clone: The junction shows a germline mismatch at one end, possibly a read error. The V gene is TRBV7-9, the J gene TRBJ1-2; D call uncertain. Germline CDR1 is SEHNR and CDR2 is FQNEAQ (reference sequence). CDR3 size: 18 residues. CDR3 protein: CSSRLGGMTGEVDYGYTF. DNA for the CDR3: TGTTCCAGCAGGCTGGGAGGTATGACGGGAGAGGTTGACTATGGCTACACCTTC.

The CDR3 DNA is TGTGCCAGCAGCTTAGCGCGGCAGGGAGGTACAAACATTCAGTACTTC. Its translation: CASSLARQGGTNIQYF. The V call is TRBV7-2, the J call TRBJ2-4; TRBD2 is a possible D gene (6 bases). V was cut by 0 bases and J by 6 bases, with 15 bases left in between. The length of the CDR3 is 16 residues. Germline-derived CDR1 and CDR2 are SGHTA and FQGNSA. Full variable domain (outside the CDR3, taken from reference TRBV7-2 and TRBJ2-4): GAGVSQSPSNKVTEKGKDVELRCDPISGHTALYWYRQSLGQGLEFLIYFQGNSAPDKSGLPSDRFSAERTGGSVSTLTIQRTQQEDSAVYLCASSLARQGGTNIQYFGAGTRLSVL.

The chain carries TRBV5-4 and TRBJ1-2; 7 bases map to TRBD1. Germline loops: CDR1 SGHNT, CDR2 YYREEE (reference sequence). The CDR3 sequence is 16 residues long. Trimming removed 5 bases from V and 4 bases from J; junction bases left unmatched: 14. DNA for the CDR3: TGTGCCAGCAGTACCGGGGACAGCGCTAAGTTCTATGGCTACACCTTC. Translated, it gives CASSTGDSAKFYGYTF.

The genes are TRBV27 and TRBJ2-7; 7 nucleotides align to TRBD1. After removal of 5 bases from V and 2 bases from J, the junction contained 9 bases not matched to a gene. The V gene's germline CDR1 is MNHEY and CDR2 SMNVEV (reference sequence). CDR3 size: 15 residues. CDR3 bases: TGTGCCAGCAGTCCCCGACAGGGAATCGCCTACGAGCAGTACTTC. Its translation: CASSPRQGIAYEQYF.

CDR3 DNA sequence: TGTGCCAGCAGCCCCTCTCTAGCGACGGAGACCCAGTACTTC. Translating it yields CASSPSLATETQYF. This chain uses TRBV11-3 with TRBJ2-5; maybe TRBD2 (6 bases). Germline CDR1 reads SGHNT; CDR2 reads YENEEA. The CDR3 totals 14 residues. Trimming stripped 5 bases from V and 5 bases from J, with 15 bases between. Combining the CDR3 with reference TRBV11-3 and TRBJ2-5 gives the whole variable domain EAGVVQSPRYKIIEKKQPVAFWCNPISGHNTLYWYLQNLGQGPELLIRYENEEAVDDSQLPKDRFSAERLKGVDSTLKIQPAELGDSAVYLCASSPSLATETQYFGPGTRLLVL.

This chain links TRBV7-8 with TRBJ1-4; 11 bases fit TRBD1. From germline, CDR1 is SGHVS and CDR2 FQNEAQ. The length of the CDR3 is 18 residues. Germline trimming cut 4 bases from V and 3 bases from J; bases unmatched to any gene: 10. CDR3 loop: CASSSRTGGSRSNEKLFF. The CDR3 DNA reads as TGTGCCAGCAGCTCAAGGACAGGGGGCAGTAGGTCTAATGAAAAACTGTTTTTT.

The chain has TRBV27 and TRBJ2-1; a possible D gene is TRBD2 (6 bases). The length of the CDR3 is 15 residues. Germline CDR1 is MNHEY and CDR2 is SMNVEV (reference sequence). Trimming shortened V by 4 bases and J by 7 bases, and 17 bases separated the two germline ends. The CDR3 region is CASSWDSGGPNEQFF. The DNA for the CDR3 is TGTGCCAGCAGTTGGGATAGCGGAGGCCCAAATGAGCAGTTCTTC.

V is TRBV5-5 and J is TRBJ1-1; unclear D gene. The CDR3 loop spans 13 amino acids. Germline V gene sequence: CDR1 SGHKS, CDR2 YYEKEE (reference sequence). V lost 4 bases, J lost 1 base, and 8 bases lay in between. As DNA, the CDR3 is TGTGCCAGCAGCCTCACAGCGAACACTGAAGCTTTCTTT. Translation gives CASSLTANTEAFF.

The CDR3, as DNA: TGCGCCAGCAGCTTGGAGGAGGGTTACCTCTACGAGCAGTACTTC. Its translation: CASSLEEGYLYEQYF. The chain is built from TRBV5-1 and TRBJ2-7, with TRBD2 as a possible D gene (6 bases). The CDR3 spans 15 residues. Per the germline V gene, CDR1 is SGHRS and CDR2 is YFSETQ. Trimming cost V 0 bases and J 3 bases, with 13 bases left between them.

The chain joins TRBV30 to TRBJ2-2, with 10 positions matching TRBD1. In germline, CDR1 is GTSNPN, CDR2 SVGIG (reference sequence). The CDR3 is made up of 18 amino acids. V shed 2 bases and J 7 bases; nucleotides not matched to a gene: 16. CDR3 region: CAWSLKKGGTGESGELFF. DNA for the CDR3: TGTGCCTGGAGTTTGAAAAAAGGGGGGACAGGGGAGAGCGGGGAGCTGTTTTTT.

The chain has TRBV11-2 and TRBJ2-2; 11 nucleotides match TRBD2. This CDR3 contains 18 residues. Trimming at V came to 5 bases and at J to 1 base, leaving 9 bases not matched to a gene. Per germline, CDR1 SGHAT and CDR2 FQNNGV. The CDR3 reads CASSRLQLAGVNTGELFF. The CDR3 DNA sequence: TGTGCCAGCAGCCGCCTCCAACTAGCGGGGGTGAACACCGGGGAGCTGTTTTTT.

The chain uses TRBV27 and TRBJ1-5; 9 nucleotides match TRBD1. CDR1 is MNHEY and CDR2 is SMNVEV in the germline V gene (reference sequence). Trimming removed 8 bases from V and 11 bases from J; junction bases left unmatched: 13. CDR3 size: 14 residues. In nucleotides, the CDR3 is TGTGCCAGCCGTTCCGGGGGACAGGGTAAAGCCCAGCATTTT. Translation gives CASRSGGQGKAQHF.

This clone was picked up a small number of times. The chain recombines TRBV11-1 with TRBJ2-7; D is perhaps TRBD1 (6 bases). This CDR3 region has 14 residues. Trimming removed 1 base from V and 3 bases from J, with 10 bases in between. Germline V gene data show CDR1 as SGHAT and CDR2 as FQDESV (reference sequence). In nucleotides, the CDR3 is TGTGCCAGCAGCTTAGTTGGGGGCGTCTACGAGCAGTACTTC. Its translation: CASSLVGGVYEQYF.

This clone was seen once. This chain connects TRBV27 to TRBJ2-1, with 14 positions matching TRBD2. V shed 3 bases and J 4 bases; nucleotides not matched to a gene: 8. The CDR3 runs 18 residues. Germline V CDR1 and CDR2: MNHEY, SMNVEV (reference sequence). The CDR3 loop is CASSLTSGRAITYNEQFF. The DNA of the CDR3 is TGTGCCAGCAGTTTGACTAGCGGGAGGGCCATAACTTACAATGAGCAGTTCTTC.